This T cell receptor (beta chain) was documented in a study of response to subunit inactivated influenza vaccine. V shed 3 bases and J shed 4 bases, with 13 bases lying between them. CDR3 length: 16 residues. This clonotype has just a few counts. TCRdb re-called the RT-PCR reads through MiXCR, storing one row per CDR3 protein. The sample has about 190,000 distinct CDR3 sequences; approximately 15% are singletons. This chain links TRBV12-3 or TRBV12-4 with TRBJ2-6; no firm D call. The specimen was CD8+ T cells sorted from PBMCs, collected 4 to 6 days after vaccination. This receptor was identified in a man aged 50-60 years who received an inactivated influenza vaccine. This CDR3 is CASSFGSGEGANVLTF. The CDR3 nucleotides read TGTGCCAGCAGTTTTGGCTCAGGAGAGGGGGCCAACGTCCTGACTTTC.